This T cell receptor (beta chain) originates from a study of blood T cell repertoires in COVID-19. At the level of the study: Researchers got acute and convalescent COVID-19 samples from the United States, Italy and Spain.

Profiling relied on immunoSEQ multiplex PCR, and the TCRdb table lists in-frame clones only, not all of them. The table records roughly 300,000 clones, around 85% of them present only once. Trimming took 6 bases from V and 4 from J; bases not matched to a gene: 7. The CDR3 extends over 15 amino acids. The germline V gene encodes CDR1 MNHEY and CDR2 SVGEGT. The genes are TRBV6-2 or TRBV6-3 and TRBJ1-5, with 9 nucleotides matching TRBD1. What was sequenced was PBMCs or T cells enriched from blood (not recorded which). The TCR sequence derives from a woman in her 50s who had recovered from COVID-19. CDR3 in amino acids: CASSRGQGENQPQHF. CDR3 nucleotides: TGTGCCAGCAGCAGGGGACAGGGAGAGAATCAGCCCCAGCATTTT.